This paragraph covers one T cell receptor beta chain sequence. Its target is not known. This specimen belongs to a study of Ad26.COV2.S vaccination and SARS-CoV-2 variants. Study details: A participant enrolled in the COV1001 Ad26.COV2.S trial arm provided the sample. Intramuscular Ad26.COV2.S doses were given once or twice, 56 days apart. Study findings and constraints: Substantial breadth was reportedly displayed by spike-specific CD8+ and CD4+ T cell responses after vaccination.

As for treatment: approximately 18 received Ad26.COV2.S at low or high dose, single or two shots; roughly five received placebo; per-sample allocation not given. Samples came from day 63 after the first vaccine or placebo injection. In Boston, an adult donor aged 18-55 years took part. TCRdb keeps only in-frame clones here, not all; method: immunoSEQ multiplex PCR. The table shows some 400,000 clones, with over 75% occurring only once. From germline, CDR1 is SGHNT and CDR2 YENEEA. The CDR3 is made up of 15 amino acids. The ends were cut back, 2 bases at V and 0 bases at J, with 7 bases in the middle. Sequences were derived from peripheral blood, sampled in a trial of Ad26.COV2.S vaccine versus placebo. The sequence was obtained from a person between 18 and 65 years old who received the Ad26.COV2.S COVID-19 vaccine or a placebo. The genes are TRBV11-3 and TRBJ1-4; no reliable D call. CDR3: CASSLSGATNEKLFF. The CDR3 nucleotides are TGTGCCAGCAGCTTATCGGGTGCAACTAATGAAAAACTGTTTTTT.